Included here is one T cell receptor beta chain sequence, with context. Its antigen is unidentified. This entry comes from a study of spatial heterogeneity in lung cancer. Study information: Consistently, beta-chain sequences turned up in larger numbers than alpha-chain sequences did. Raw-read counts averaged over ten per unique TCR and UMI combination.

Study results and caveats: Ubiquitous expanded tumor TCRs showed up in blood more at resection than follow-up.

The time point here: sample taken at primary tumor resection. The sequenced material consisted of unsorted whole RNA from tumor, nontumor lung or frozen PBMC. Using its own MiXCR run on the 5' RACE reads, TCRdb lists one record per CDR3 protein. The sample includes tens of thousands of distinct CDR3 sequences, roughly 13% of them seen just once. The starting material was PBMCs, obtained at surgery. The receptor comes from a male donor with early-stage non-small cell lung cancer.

Here the CDR3 DNA reads TGTGCAAGTCGCTTAGCCGGGACACGAATTGGCTATGGCTACACCTTC. Translating it yields CASRLAGTRIGYGYTF. The chain recombines TRBV12-2 with TRBJ1-2; the table calls TRBD1, which could not be checked here. TRBV12-2 is a known pseudogene. The CDR3 covers 16 residues.